Listed below are T cell receptor beta chains from one sample, sequenced in a study of response to subunit inactivated influenza vaccine. Each CDR3 protein is one row after TCRdb ran MiXCR on the RT-PCR reads. Altogether approximately 730,000 distinct CDR3 sequences are present, around 14% being singletons, with the ten largest covering around 7%. The sequenced sample was PBMCs from blood, obtained roughly 15 days before vaccination. These receptors originate from a man aged 45-60 years who received an inactivated influenza vaccine. The CDR3 runs from the conserved cysteine through the conserved F or W. A D gene is named only where the DNA matches it firmly. A row's size may be missing; if present it is once, few, many or a size class.

size: .; D: TRBD1; J: TRBJ1-2; V: TRBV4-3; CDR3: CASSQGSGTGNGYTF; DNA: TGCGCCAGCAGCCAAGGGAGTGGGACAGGAAATGGCTACACCTTC
size: many; D: .; J: TRBJ2-3; V: TRBV4-2; CDR3: CASSQARAGFAPDTQYF; DNA: TGTGCCAGCAGCCAAGCGAGGGCGGGGTTTGCGCCAGATACGCAGTATTTT
size: .; D: .; J: TRBJ2-7; V: TRBV29-1; CDR3: CSVRTPGGYEQYF; DNA: TGCAGCGTTCGAACGCCCGGTGGTTACGAGCAGTACTTC
size: few; D: .; J: TRBJ2-7; V: TRBV28; CDR3: CASSSDSSPYYEQYF; DNA: TGTGCCAGCAGTTCGGACTCAAGCCCCTACTACGAGCAGTACTTC
size: .; D: TRBD1; J: TRBJ2-7; V: TRBV13; CDR3: CASSRTGIPYEQYF; DNA: TGTGCCAGCAGTCGGACAGGGATCCCCTACGAGCAGTACTTC
size: .; D: .; J: TRBJ2-7; V: TRBV20-1; CDR3: CSAEGGRVYEQYF; DNA: TGCAGTGCTGAGGGTGGCAGGGTCTACGAGCAGTACTTC
size: few; D: .; J: TRBJ2-1; V: TRBV12-3/TRBV12-4; CDR3: CASSFTGNNEQFF; DNA: TGTGCCAGCAGTTTTACAGGGAACAATGAGCAGTTCTTC
size: .; D: .; J: TRBJ2-7; V: TRBV20-1; CDR3: CSARDLAGRTYEQYF; DNA: TGCAGTGCTAGAGATCTGGCAGGGCGCACCTACGAGCAGTACTTC
size: .; D: .; J: TRBJ2-2; V: TRBV9; CDR3: CASSGSQGANTGELFF; DNA: TGTGCCAGCAGCGGCTCGCAGGGAGCGAACACCGGGGAGCTGTTTTTT
size: few; D: .; J: TRBJ2-3; V: TRBV5-1; CDR3: CASSFSSAGGTDTQYF; DNA: TGCGCCAGCAGCTTCTCTTCTGCGGGCGGCACAGATACGCAGTATTTT
size: many; D: .; J: TRBJ1-1; V: TRBV5-1; CDR3: CASSLGTGTNTEAFF; DNA: TGCGCCAGCAGCTTAGGAACAGGGACGAACACTGAAGCTTTCTTT
size: .; D: .; J: TRBJ1-2; V: TRBV5-5; CDR3: CASSFLSLWRGGYTF; DNA: TGTGCCAGCAGCTTTTTGTCGCTTTGGCGGGGGGGCTACACCTTC
size: .; D: .; J: TRBJ1-3; V: TRBV15; CDR3: CATRGGFSRNTIYF; DNA: TGTGCCACCAGGGGTGGATTTTCTAGAAACACCATATATTTT
size: few; D: .; J: TRBJ2-7; V: TRBV20-1; CDR3: CSARDRLKGEYEQYF; DNA: TGCAGTGCTAGAGATCGTCTGAAAGGCGAATACGAGCAGTACTTC
size: .; D: TRBD2; J: TRBJ2-2; V: TRBV5-1; CDR3: CASSPGLAGTAGELFF; DNA: TGCGCCAGCAGCCCCGGACTAGCGGGAACAGCCGGGGAGCTGTTTTTT
size: .; D: TRBD1; J: TRBJ1-2; V: TRBV5-5; CDR3: CASSRQTTTGASYGYTF; DNA: TGTGCCAGCAGCCGACAAACCACAACAGGGGCATCCTATGGCTACACCTTC
size: .; D: .; J: TRBJ1-5; V: TRBV29-1; CDR3: CSVEVGNQPQHF; DNA: TGCAGCGTTGAAGTCGGCAATCAGCCCCAGCATTTT
size: .; D: TRBD2; J: TRBJ2-7; V: TRBV5-1; CDR3: CASSLASRGGGSYEQYF; DNA: TGCGCCAGCAGCTTGGCCTCTCGGGGGGGAGGTTCCTACGAGCAGTACTTC
size: few; D: .; J: TRBJ1-1; V: TRBV30; CDR3: CAWSRGSEAFF; DNA: TGTGCCTGGAGCAGGGGCTCTGAAGCTTTCTTT
size: .; D: TRBD1; J: TRBJ1-3; V: TRBV30; CDR3: CAWSRTGSGNTIYF; DNA: TGTGCCTGGAGTCGGACAGGCTCTGGAAACACCATATATTTT
size: few; D: TRBD2; J: TRBJ2-2; V: TRBV25-1; CDR3: CASRTSGENTGELVF; DNA: TGTGCCAGCAGGACTAGCGGGGAGAACACCGGGGAGCTGGTTTTT
size: many; D: .; J: TRBJ1-1; V: TRBV12-3/TRBV12-4; CDR3: CASRTERVAFF; DNA: TGTGCCAGCAGGACGGAGAGGGTAGCTTTCTTT
size: few; D: TRBD1; J: TRBJ1-1; V: TRBV6-5; CDR3: CASSYGTVGRTEAFF; DNA: TGTGCCAGCAGTTACGGGACAGTGGGGCGCACTGAAGCTTTCTTT
size: .; D: TRBD1; J: TRBJ2-3; V: TRBV20-1; CDR3: CSADDRGRSTDTQYF; DNA: TGCAGTGCTGATGACAGGGGGCGAAGCACAGATACGCAGTATTTT
size: .; D: TRBD2; J: TRBJ2-2; V: TRBV27; CDR3: CASSLLAGAGTGELFF; DNA: TGTGCCAGCAGCCTACTAGCGGGAGCGGGAACCGGGGAGCTGTTTTTT
size: .; D: .; J: TRBJ1-1; V: TRBV29-1; CDR3: CSVDGGMNTEAFF; DNA: TGCAGCGTTGACGGTGGGATGAACACTGAAGCTTTCTTT
size: few; D: .; J: TRBJ2-1; V: TRBV20-1; CDR3: CSARPRAIEQFF; DNA: TGCAGTGCGAGACCTAGGGCGATTGAGCAGTTCTTC
size: .; D: TRBD2; J: TRBJ2-7; V: TRBV12-3/TRBV12-4; CDR3: CASSLTSGGKYEQYF; DNA: TGTGCCAGCAGTTTAACTAGCGGGGGAAAATACGAGCAGTACTTC
size: .; D: .; J: TRBJ1-1; V: TRBV2; CDR3: CASSEEVNTEAFF; DNA: TGTGCCAGCAGTGAAGAAGTTAACACTGAAGCTTTCTTT
size: .; D: .; J: TRBJ2-1; V: TRBV6-1; CDR3: CASIAGVPYNEQFF; DNA: TGTGCCAGCATCGCAGGGGTCCCCTACAATGAGCAGTTCTTC
size: .; D: .; J: TRBJ2-5; V: TRBV3-1; CDR3: CATCQGYGDQETQYF; DNA: TGTGCCACCTGCCAGGGCTATGGAGACCAAGAGACCCAGTACTTC
size: .; D: .; J: TRBJ1-1; V: TRBV27; CDR3: CASSFLGGRGEAFF; DNA: TGTGCCAGCAGTTTCCTAGGGGGGCGGGGTGAAGCTTTCTTT
size: few; D: .; J: TRBJ2-1; V: TRBV7-8; CDR3: CASSQGGEHYNEQFF; DNA: TGTGCCAGCAGCCAGGGGGGGGAGCACTACAATGAGCAGTTCTTC
size: .; D: TRBD2; J: TRBJ2-3; V: TRBV5-1; CDR3: CASSLGGLAGDTQYF; DNA: TGCGCCAGCAGCTTGGGCGGACTAGCTGGAGATACGCAGTATTTT
size: .; D: TRBD1; J: TRBJ1-2; V: TRBV10-3; CDR3: CATGQQGRYGYTF; DNA: TGTGCCACCGGGCAACAGGGGCGGTATGGCTACACCTTC
size: .; D: TRBD2; J: TRBJ2-5; V: TRBV2; CDR3: CASSEASGGETQYF; DNA: TGTGCCAGCAGTGAAGCTAGCGGGGGAGAGACCCAGTACTTC
size: few; D: TRBD1; J: TRBJ1-2; V: TRBV4-1; CDR3: CASSLSTGGENYGYTF; DNA: TGCGCCAGCAGCCTTTCGACAGGGGGCGAGAACTATGGCTACACCTTC
size: few; D: .; J: TRBJ2-1; V: TRBV4-1; CDR3: CASSQRPMRGSYNEQFF; DNA: TGCGCCAGCAGCCAGAGGCCCATGAGGGGGTCCTACAATGAGCAGTTCTTC
size: few; D: TRBD2; J: TRBJ2-1; V: TRBV28; CDR3: CASSLTSLGGDEQFF; DNA: TGTGCCAGCAGTTTGACTAGCCTTGGGGGTGATGAGCAGTTCTTC
size: .; D: TRBD2; J: TRBJ2-2; V: TRBV7-3; CDR3: CASGTGTRRTGELFF; DNA: TGTGCCAGCGGAACCGGGACTAGAAGGACCGGGGAGCTGTTTTTT
size: few; D: TRBD2; J: TRBJ2-1; V: TRBV20-1; CDR3: CSARDLLAGGGAEQFF; DNA: TGCAGTGCTAGAGATTTGCTAGCGGGAGGTGGTGCAGAGCAGTTCTTC
size: many; D: .; J: TRBJ2-7; V: TRBV4-2; CDR3: CASSQHGGWDSSSYEQYF; DNA: TGTGCCAGCAGCCAACATGGAGGGTGGGACAGCAGCTCCTACGAGCAGTACTTC
size: few; D: TRBD1; J: TRBJ1-1; V: TRBV6-5; CDR3: CASSYWTGEKNTEAFF; DNA: TGTGCCAGCAGTTACTGGACAGGGGAAAAGAACACTGAAGCTTTCTTT
size: .; D: .; J: TRBJ2-3; V: TRBV29-1; CDR3: CSVVPGGITDTQYF; DNA: TGCAGCGTTGTCCCCGGTGGGATTACAGATACGCAGTATTTT
size: .; D: TRBD1; J: TRBJ2-1; V: TRBV12-3/TRBV12-4; CDR3: CASSFGTGPSNEQFF; DNA: TGTGCCAGCAGTTTCGGGACAGGGCCTTCCAATGAGCAGTTCTTC